This is a list of T cell receptor beta chains from one sample in a study of blood T cell repertoires in COVID-19. Profiled with immunoSEQ multiplex PCR; TCRdb holds only in-frame clones, not every one. The data show 40,000 or so clones, with around nine tenths seen just once and about 0.4% held by the top ten. Sequencing was carried out using peripheral blood. These TCRs come from a human donor in a cohort sampled during active COVID-19. Both conserved end residues are part of each CDR3. Fields, in order: clone size, V gene, D gene, J gene, CDR3 DNA, CDR3 protein. A D gene is named only where the DNA matches it firmly. Clone size appears in some rows only: once, few, many, or a class for an expanded clone.

.	TRBV5-6	TRBD1	TRBJ1-1	TGTGCCAGCAGCCCTACCTACAGGGGTGAAGCTTTCTTT	CASSPTYRGEAFF
.	TRBV12-3/TRBV12-4	.	TRBJ1-1	TGTGCCAGCAGCCAAGGGGGTCATACTGAAGCTTTCTTT	CASSQGGHTEAFF
once	TRBV11-2	TRBD2	TRBJ2-1	TGTGCCAGCAGCCCCTTTCGGTGGGGGGAGGGCGATGAGCAGTTCTTC	CASSPFRWGEGDEQFF
.	TRBV7-2	TRBD2	TRBJ2-1	TGTGCCAGCAGCTTAGGAGGTAGCGGGGGGGGCAATGAGCAGTTCTTC	CASSLGGSGGGNEQFF
.	TRBV15	.	TRBJ1-2	TGTGCCACCAGCAGAGCCCCTGAGGGAGACTATGGCTACACCTTC	CATSRAPEGDYGYTF
.	TRBV4-1	TRBD1	TRBJ1-2	TGCGCCAGCAGCCTTGGACAGGGCCCCCTTGGCTACACCTTC	CASSLGQGPLGYTF
.	TRBV19	TRBD1	TRBJ2-7	TGTGCCAGTAGTCCCGCCAGGGGGTACGAGCAGTACTTC	CASSPARGYEQYF
once	TRBV27	.	TRBJ1-1	TGTGCCAGCCGCCTAACAGCCTACACTGAAGCTTTCTTT	CASRLTAYTEAFF
.	TRBV19	.	TRBJ1-3	TGTGCCAGTATAAACCCTCAAGCGGGAAACACCATATATTTT	CASINPQAGNTIYF
.	TRBV25-1	TRBD1	TRBJ2-7	TGTGCCAGCAGTGCCCCTGCGGCCGGGACAGGGGCCTACTACGAGCAGTACTTC	CASSAPAAGTGAYYEQYF
.	TRBV19	.	TRBJ2-7	TGTGCCAGTAGTATAGAGAACAGCTACGAGCAGTACTTC	CASSIENSYEQYF
.	TRBV24-1	.	TRBJ1-1	TGTGCCACCAGTGATGGACAGTCGAAGACGGCTTTCTTT	CATSDGQSKTAFF
.	TRBV3-1/TRBV3-2	TRBD1	TRBJ1-6	TGTGCCAGCAGCCAAGATGGGGGGGGACAGGTCTATAATTCACCCCTCCACTTT	CASSQDGGGQVYNSPLHF
.	TRBV2	TRBD1	TRBJ1-6	TGTGCCAGCAGTTACAGGGGTATCAGTTCACCCCTCCACTTT	CASSYRGISSPLHF
.	TRBV4-3	.	TRBJ1-3	TGCGCCAGCAGCCGAGATACCCTTGGTCCCCTACTTGGAAACACCATATATTTT	CASSRDTLGPLLGNTIYF
.	TRBV18	.	TRBJ1-3	TGTGCCAGCTCACCCCTCCCCGGTGGCTCTGGAAACACCATATATTTT	CASSPLPGGSGNTIYF
.	TRBV4-1	.	TRBJ1-5	TGCGCCAGCAGCCAAGTAGGAGTTAGCAATCAGCCCCAGCATTTT	CASSQVGVSNQPQHF